This T cell receptor beta chain was captured in a study of cytomegalovirus exposure and HLA in healthy donors. As to this clone: Its antigen is unidentified.

Regarding the study as a whole: TRBV6-2, TRBV6-3 and other indistinguishable V segments were excluded.

PCR was performed using 60 Vbeta and 13 Jbeta primers. TCRdb keeps only in-frame clones here, not all; method: immunoSEQ multiplex PCR. The sample lists roughly 90,000 clones, around 82% occurring once. This CDR3 spans 14 amino acids. Germline values: CDR1 MNHNS, CDR2 SASEGT. Trimming stripped 6 bases from V and 7 bases from J, with 17 bases between. The J gene is TRBJ2-3, the V gene TRBV6-1; a possible D gene is TRBD2 (6 bases). The sample consisted of PBMCs. The receptor's source is a man younger than 30 in good health and CMV-seronegative. This chain's CDR3 is CASRGTSAVYTQYF. CDR3 nucleotide sequence: TGTGCCAGCAGAGGGACTTCAGCAGTGTATACGCAGTATTTT.